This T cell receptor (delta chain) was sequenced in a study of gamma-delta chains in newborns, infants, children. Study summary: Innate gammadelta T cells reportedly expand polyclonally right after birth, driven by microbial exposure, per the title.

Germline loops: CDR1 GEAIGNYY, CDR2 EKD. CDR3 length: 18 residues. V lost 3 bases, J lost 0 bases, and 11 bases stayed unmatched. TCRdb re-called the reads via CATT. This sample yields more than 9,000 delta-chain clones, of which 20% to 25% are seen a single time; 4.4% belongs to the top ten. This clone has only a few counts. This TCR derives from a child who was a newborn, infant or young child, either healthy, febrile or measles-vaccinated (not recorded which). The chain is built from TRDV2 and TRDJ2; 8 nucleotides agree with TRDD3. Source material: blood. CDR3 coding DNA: TGTGCCTGTGACCCCGTGGCTGGGGGAGCCACTTTGACAGCACAACTCTTCTTT. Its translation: CACDPVAGGATLTAQLFF.